This entry lists 22 T cell receptor beta chains sequenced from one sample in a study of vaccination effects on CD4 cells after COVID-19 (dated by TCRdb to the early 2020s). After more than 9 days of culture, CD4+ T cells were isolated with the EasySep CD4+ T cell isolation kit. Each participant got two doses of an mRNA SARS-CoV-2 vaccine, either BNT162b2 or mRNA-1273. The antigens of these receptors remain unknown. Libraries were constructed by the immunoSEQ multiplex PCR assay. The table comes from immuneACCESS by way of TCRdb, which keeps in-frame sequences with V and J called. Part of the clones is missing from these tables; in studies checked, under half for an unresolved V gene and the rest for unknown reasons. This sample gives roughly 41,000 clones in total; 65% to 75% of them show up just once. The top ten clones comprise about 8% of the sample. This specimen consisted of CD4+ T cells from PBMCs cultured without peptide, obtained after COVID-19 vaccination. All receptors derive from a human donor who received a COVID-19 vaccine.

In this sample, this clone turned up a few times. This chain links TRBV18 with TRBJ2-1, with 8 bases matching TRBD1. Germline assignment: CDR1 KGHSH and CDR2 LQKENI. The CDR3 sequence is 16 residues long. Losses at the gene ends were 2 bases for V and 8 bases for J; bases not matched to a gene: 11. The CDR3 loop reads CASSPSGQGQVDEQFF. Here the CDR3 DNA reads TGTGCCAGCTCACCAAGCGGACAGGGTCAAGTCGATGAGCAGTTCTTC.

This clone has just a few counts. V usage is TRBV5-4 and J usage is TRBJ2-7, with D perhaps matching TRBD2 (6 bases). Germline V gives CDR1 SGHNT, CDR2 YYREEE (reference sequence). Trimming left V 4 bases short and J 1 base short, with 9 bases between. The CDR3 has 13 amino acids. DNA of the CDR3: TGTGCCAGCAGCGGGGACTTATCCTACGAGCAGTACTTC. Translated: CASSGDLSYEQYF.

The genes are TRBV19 and TRBJ1-5, with TRBD1 identical over 10 bases. There are 16 residues in the CDR3. Germline V gives CDR1 LNHDA, CDR2 SQIVND (reference sequence). V dropped 5 bases and J dropped 2; count of bases not matched to a gene: 6. CDR3 in DNA: TGTGCCAGTAGTCTCCAGGGACAGGGGCGCAATCAGCCCCAGCATTTT. Its translation is CASSLQGQGRNQPQHF.

This rearrangement joins TRBV7-7 to TRBJ1-3; a weak D match, TRBD1 (6 bases). CDR3 size: 15 residues. Germline values: CDR1 SSHAT, CDR2 FNYEAQ (reference sequence). Trimming removed 4 bases at V and 1 base at J, with 11 bases between. This CDR3 is CASSSSQGSGNTIYF. CDR3 nucleotide sequence: TGTGCCAGCAGCTCTAGCCAGGGGTCTGGAAACACCATATATTTT.

The sample holds a few counts of this clone. This chain uses TRBV7-6 with TRBJ2-2; D ambiguous. This CDR3 region has 15 residues. Deletions cut 6 bases from V and 0 bases from J, with 11 bases between. Germline CDR1 SGHVS, CDR2 FNYEAQ. CDR3 sequence reads: CASSRLRANTGELFF. CDR3 bases: TGTGCCAGCAGTCGGCTTCGAGCGAACACCGGGGAGCTGTTTTTT.

This clone was detected a few times. The chain links TRBV27 to TRBJ2-7; 7 bases are a match to TRBD1. J was trimmed by 10 bases and V by 11 bases; bases with no gene match: 11. The germline V gene has CDR1 MNHEY and CDR2 SMNVEV (reference sequence). There are 11 residues in the CDR3. The CDR3 sequence is CAVPLGTAQYF. CDR3 DNA sequence: TGTGCCGTACCCTTGGGGACAGCCCAGTACTTC.

This clone has only a few counts. The V call is TRBV3-1 (or the pseudogene TRBV3-2), the J call TRBJ1-5; the D gene is possibly TRBD1 (6 bases). Between the trimmed V and J ends, which lost 0 bases and 4 bases, there was a span of 16 bases. CDR3 length: 17 residues. Germline values: CDR1 LGHDT, CDR2 YNNKEL (reference sequence). CDR3 DNA: TGTGCCAGCAGCCAAGAAGGAGGCCGGGGGCTGAATCAGCCCCAGCATTTT. It is translated as CASSQEGGRGLNQPQHF.

The J gene is TRBJ2-5, the V gene TRBV2; the D is unclear. Germline V CDR1 and CDR2: SNHLY, FYNNEI. The germline V and J ends were trimmed by 1 base and 6 bases, with 0 bases remaining between them. The CDR3 is 10 amino acids. The CDR3 DNA follows: TGTGCCAGCAGTGAAGAGACCCAGTACTTC. It codes for CASSEETQYF.

The genes are TRBV4-2 and TRBJ2-3; 8 bases are shared with TRBD2. The germline gives CDR1 LGHNA, CDR2 YNFKEQ. The CDR3 has 18 residues. With 4 bases clipped from V and 1 base from J, the junction kept 13 bases outside the gene matches. The CDR3 loop reads CASSRMEFPGLGTDTQYF. As DNA, the CDR3 is TGTGCCAGCAGCCGGATGGAATTCCCGGGACTAGGCACAGATACGCAGTATTTT.

In its sample, this clone was seen a few times. The chain employs TRBV18 and TRBJ1-5, with TRBD1 identical over 8 bases. The germline gives CDR1 KGHSH, CDR2 LQKENI. This CDR3 contains 15 residues. With 3 bases clipped from V and 6 bases from J, the junction kept 7 bases outside the gene matches. The CDR3 DNA reads as TGTGCCAGCTCACCCGCGCAGGGGGCAGGTCAGCCCCAGCATTTT. It translates to CASSPAQGAGQPQHF.

The CDR3 sequence is CASSPRGGGSLANVLTF. The DNA for the CDR3 is TGTGCCAGCAGCCCCAGAGGTGGGGGGTCCCTGGCCAACGTCCTGACTTTC. The genes are TRBV13 and TRBJ2-6, with D perhaps TRBD2 (6 bases). The CDR3 is 17 amino acids. The V and J ends lost 5 bases and 6 bases respectively, with 20 bases between them. Germline loops: CDR1 PRHDT, CDR2 FYEKMQ (reference sequence).

This clone appeared a single time. V and J are TRBV19 and TRBJ1-2; 7 bases map to TRBD1. The CDR3 runs to 15 residues. Germline-derived CDR1 and CDR2 are LNHDA and SQIVND (reference sequence). V dropped 3 bases and J dropped 0; count of bases not matched to a gene: 4. CDR3 nucleotide sequence: TGTGCCAGTAGTATGGGACAGCTTACTAACTATGGCTACACCTTC. Translating it yields CASSMGQLTNYGYTF.

This clone was seen more than once but under ten times. This chain uses TRBV5-1 with TRBJ2-3; D gene unclear. The CDR3 covers 13 residues. V was clipped by 3 bases and J by 5 bases, with 10 bases between them. The germline V gene has CDR1 SGHRS and CDR2 YFSETQ. CDR3 sequence reads: CASSSRVGDTQYF. CDR3 in DNA: TGCGCCAGCAGCTCCCGGGTTGGAGATACGCAGTATTTT. Drawing the rest from reference TRBV5-1 and TRBJ2-3, the complete variable domain is KAGVTQTPRYLIKTRGQQVTLSCSPISGHRSVSWYQQTPGQGLQFLFEYFSETQRNKGNFPGRFSGRQFSNSRSEMNVSTLELGDSALYLCASSSRVGDTQYFGPGTRLTVL.

This chain links TRBV19 with TRBJ1-5, with unresolved D. This CDR3 has 13 residues. Germline CDR1 is LNHDA and CDR2 is SQIVND (reference sequence). Trimming cost V 5 bases and J 3 bases, with 8 bases left between them. The CDR3 region is CASSSQDNQPQHF. The CDR3 DNA follows: TGTGCCAGTAGTTCCCAGGACAATCAGCCCCAGCATTTT.

This clone was observed a few times. This chain joins TRBV6-5 and TRBJ2-1, with D tentatively TRBD1 (5 bases). V was shortened by 5 bases and J by 8 bases, with 7 bases between the two germline ends. The length of the CDR3 is 11 residues. In germline, CDR1 is MNHEY, CDR2 SVGAGI. Written as DNA, the CDR3 is TGTGCCAGCAGTAGCAGGGATGAGCAGTTCTTC. Its translation is CASSSRDEQFF.

The chain links TRBV6-5 to TRBJ1-2, with 7 positions matching TRBD1. CDR1 and CDR2 from the germline V gene are MNHEY and SVGAGI. After removal of 6 bases from V and 4 bases from J, the junction contained 5 bases not matched to a gene. This CDR3 region has 13 residues. CDR3 loop: CASRPGQSYGYTF. CDR3 nucleotides: TGTGCCAGCAGGCCGGGACAGAGCTATGGCTACACCTTC.

This chain uses TRBV7-9 with TRBJ1-1, with D possibly TRBD1 on 5 matching bases. The CDR3 has 15 residues. CDR1 and CDR2 from the germline V gene are SEHNR and FQNEAQ (reference sequence). Trimming removed 4 bases at V and 4 bases at J, with 16 bases between. The CDR3 DNA reads TGTGCCAGCAGCTCCCCACCGGGGGAACGCACTGAAGCTTTCTTT. Its translation is CASSSPPGERTEAFF. Full variable domain (missing parts from reference TRBV7-9 and TRBJ1-1): DTGVSQNPRHKITKRGQNVTFRCDPISEHNRLYWYRQTLGQGPEFLTYFQNEAQLEKSRLLSDRFSAERPKGSFSTLEIQRTEQGDSAMYLCASSSPPGERTEAFFGQGTRLTVV.

The rearrangement joins TRBV24-1 to TRBJ2-3, with TRBD2 identical over 10 bases. The CDR3 runs 17 residues. V shed 3 bases, J shed 2 bases, and the junction held 7 bases outside the gene matches. Germline assignment: CDR1 KGHDR and CDR2 SFDVKD. CDR3 sequence reads: CATSDPLLAGVTDTQYF. The DNA for the CDR3 is TGTGCCACCAGTGATCCGTTGCTAGCGGGGGTCACAGATACGCAGTATTTT.

The rearrangement links TRBV24-1 to TRBJ1-2; D may be TRBD1 (5 bases). V lost 3 bases, J lost 8 bases, and 18 bases lay in between. The CDR3 is made up of 15 amino acids. CDR1 and CDR2 (germline): KGHDR, SFDVKD. The CDR3: CATSDESVGTLGYTF. The CDR3 DNA reads TGTGCCACCAGTGATGAGAGCGTAGGGACGTTGGGCTACACCTTC.

The chain couples TRBV5-1 to TRBJ1-2, with D perhaps matching TRBD1 (5 bases). Germline values: CDR1 SGHRS, CDR2 YFSETQ. The germline V and J ends were trimmed by 0 bases and 8 bases, with 14 bases remaining between them. This CDR3 is built from 14 residues. The CDR3 bases are TGCGCCAGCAGCTTGGTGGAGGGGATTGGGGGCTACACCTTC. Its translation: CASSLVEGIGGYTF.

This clone has just one count. In nucleotides, the CDR3 is TGTGCCAGCAGCAAAAAGCCCACCTTAGCGGTCTCCTACGAGCAGTACTTC. Its translation is CASSKKPTLAVSYEQYF. This sequence joins TRBV21-1 and TRBJ2-7; the table's D call, TRBD2, has no DNA check behind it. TRBV21-1 is annotated as a pseudogene. The CDR3 has 17 residues.

This clone was observed a single time. The rearrangement uses TRBV6-5 and TRBJ1-1; D remains ambiguous. CDR3 length: 14 amino acids. Germline V lookup: CDR1 MNHEY, CDR2 SVGAGI. V lost 0 bases and J 1 base, leaving 6 bases between the germline ends. This CDR3 is CASSYSSENTEAFF. As DNA, the CDR3 is TGTGCCAGCAGTTACTCCTCAGAGAACACTGAAGCTTTCTTT.